This T cell receptor (beta chain) appears in the sequencing data of a study of blood T cell repertoires in COVID-19. Study-wide context: Donors in the United States, Italy and Spain gave samples during acute or convalescent COVID-19.

The J segment lost 3 bases and the V segment lost 5 bases, leaving 5 bases of the junction unmatched. This CDR3 region has 14 residues. CDR1 and CDR2 from the germline V gene are SGHTA and FQGNSA. Sequencing was performed with immunoSEQ multiplex PCR; in TCRdb, only in-frame clones are kept and a portion is missing. The sample yields approximately 250,000 clones, approximately 85% seen once. The age range of participants was about 18 to 90 years, with residence in under 25 US areas. The chain has TRBV7-2 and TRBJ2-3, with 7 bases fitting TRBD1. The clonotype comes from a woman aged 45-65 years with acute COVID-19. Sequencing was performed on PBMCs or T cells enriched from blood (not recorded which). CDR3 amino acids: CASSPGQVTDTQYF. CDR3 in DNA: TGTGCCAGCAGCCCAGGACAGGTTACAGATACGCAGTATTTT.